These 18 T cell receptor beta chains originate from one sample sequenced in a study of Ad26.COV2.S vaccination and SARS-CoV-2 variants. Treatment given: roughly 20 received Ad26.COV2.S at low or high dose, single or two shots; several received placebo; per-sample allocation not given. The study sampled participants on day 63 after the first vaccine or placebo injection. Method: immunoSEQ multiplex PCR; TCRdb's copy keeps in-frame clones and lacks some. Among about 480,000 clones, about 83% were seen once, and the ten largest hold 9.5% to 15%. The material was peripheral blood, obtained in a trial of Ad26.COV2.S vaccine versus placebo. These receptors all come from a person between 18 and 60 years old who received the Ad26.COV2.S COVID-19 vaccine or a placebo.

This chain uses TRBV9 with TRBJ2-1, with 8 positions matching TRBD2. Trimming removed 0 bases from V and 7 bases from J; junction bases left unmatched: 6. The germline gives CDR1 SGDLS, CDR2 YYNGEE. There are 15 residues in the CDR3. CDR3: CASSVEGTSYNEQFF. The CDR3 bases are TGTGCCAGCAGCGTAGAGGGGACTAGTTATAATGAGCAGTTCTTC. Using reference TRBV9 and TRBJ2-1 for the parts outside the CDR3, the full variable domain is DSGVTQTPKHLITATGQRVTLRCSPRSGDLSVYWYQQSLDQGLQFLIQYYNGEERAKGNILERFSAQQFPDLHSELNLSSLELGDSALYFCASSVEGTSYNEQFFGPGTRLTVL.

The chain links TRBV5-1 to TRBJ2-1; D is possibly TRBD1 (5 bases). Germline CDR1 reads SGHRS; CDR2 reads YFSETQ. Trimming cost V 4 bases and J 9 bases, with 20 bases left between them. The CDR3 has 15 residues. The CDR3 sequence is CASSQDISLQGEQFF. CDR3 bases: TGCGCCAGCAGCCAGGACATTAGTCTGCAGGGTGAGCAGTTCTTC.

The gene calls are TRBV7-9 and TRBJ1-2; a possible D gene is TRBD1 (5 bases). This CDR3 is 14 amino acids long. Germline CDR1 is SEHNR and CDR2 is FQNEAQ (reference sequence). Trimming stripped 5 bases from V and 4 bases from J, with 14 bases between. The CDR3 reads CASSNTAGGYGYTF. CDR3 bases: TGTGCCAGCAGCAACACAGCCGGGGGCTATGGCTACACCTTC. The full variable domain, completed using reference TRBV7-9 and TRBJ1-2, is DTGVSQNPRHKITKRGQNVTFRCDPISEHNRLYWYRQTLGQGPEFLTYFQNEAQLEKSRLLSDRFSAERPKGSFSTLEIQRTEQGDSAMYLCASSNTAGGYGYTFGSGTRLTVV.

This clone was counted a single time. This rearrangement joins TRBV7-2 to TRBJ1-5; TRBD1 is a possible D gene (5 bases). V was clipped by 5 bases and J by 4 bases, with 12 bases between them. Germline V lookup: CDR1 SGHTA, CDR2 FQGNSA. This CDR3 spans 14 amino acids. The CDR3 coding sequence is TGTGCCAGCAGCGCAGGGTCTTCGAATCAGCCCCAGCATTTT. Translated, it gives CASSAGSSNQPQHF.

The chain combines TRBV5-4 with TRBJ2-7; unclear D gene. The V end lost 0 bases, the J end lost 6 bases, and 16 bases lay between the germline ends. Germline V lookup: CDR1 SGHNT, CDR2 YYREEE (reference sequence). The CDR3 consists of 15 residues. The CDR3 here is CASSLDRAGPSEQYF. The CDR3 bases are TGTGCCAGCAGCTTGGATCGGGCAGGCCCCAGCGAGCAGTACTTC.

The CDR3 bases are TGTGCCAGCAGCTTAGGACAGGTCGGGAAATACAATGAGCAGTTCTTC. It yields the protein CASSLGQVGKYNEQFF. The J gene is TRBJ2-1, the V gene TRBV7-9; TRBD1 is a possible D gene (6 bases). The CDR3 covers 16 residues. The germline V gene has CDR1 SEHNR and CDR2 FQNEAQ (reference sequence). The germline V and J ends were trimmed by 1 base and 4 bases, with 14 bases remaining between them.

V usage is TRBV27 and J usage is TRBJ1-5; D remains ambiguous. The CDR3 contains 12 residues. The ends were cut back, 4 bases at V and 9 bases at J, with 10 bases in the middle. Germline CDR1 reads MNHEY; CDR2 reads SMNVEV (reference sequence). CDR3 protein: CASSSQGMPQHF. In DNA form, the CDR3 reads TGTGCCAGCAGTTCACAAGGGATGCCCCAGCATTTT.

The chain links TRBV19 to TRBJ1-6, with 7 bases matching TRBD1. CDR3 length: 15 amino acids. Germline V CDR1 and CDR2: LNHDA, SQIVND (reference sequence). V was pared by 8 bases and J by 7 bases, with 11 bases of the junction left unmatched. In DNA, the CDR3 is TGTGCCAGTCAGAAGCGGACAGGAAGAAATTCACCCCTCCACTTT. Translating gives CASQKRTGRNSPLHF.

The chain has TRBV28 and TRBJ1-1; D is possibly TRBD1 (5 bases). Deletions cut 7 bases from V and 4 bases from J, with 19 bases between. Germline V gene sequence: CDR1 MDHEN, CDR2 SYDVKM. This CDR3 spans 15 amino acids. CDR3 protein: CASTLLLGRGTEAFF. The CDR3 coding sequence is TGTGCCAGCACCCTACTTCTGGGGCGAGGCACTGAAGCTTTCTTT.

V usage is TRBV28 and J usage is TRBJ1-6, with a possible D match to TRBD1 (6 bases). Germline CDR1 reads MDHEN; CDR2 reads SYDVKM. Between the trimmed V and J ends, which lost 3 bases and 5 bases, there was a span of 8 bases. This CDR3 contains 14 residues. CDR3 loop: CASSFGQNNSPLHF. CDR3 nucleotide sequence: TGTGCCAGCAGTTTCGGACAGAATAATTCACCCCTCCACTTT.

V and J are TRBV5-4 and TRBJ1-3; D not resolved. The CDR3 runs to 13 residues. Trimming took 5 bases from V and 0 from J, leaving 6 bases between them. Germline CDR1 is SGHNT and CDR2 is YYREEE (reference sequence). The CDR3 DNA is TGTGCCAGCAGAGTGAGCTCTGGAAACACCATATATTTT. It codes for CASRVSSGNTIYF.

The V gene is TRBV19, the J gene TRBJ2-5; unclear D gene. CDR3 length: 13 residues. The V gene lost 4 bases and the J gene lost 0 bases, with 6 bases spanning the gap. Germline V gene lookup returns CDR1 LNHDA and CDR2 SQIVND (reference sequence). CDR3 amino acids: CASSRAYQETQYF. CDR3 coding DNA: TGTGCCAGTAGTAGGGCGTACCAAGAGACCCAGTACTTC. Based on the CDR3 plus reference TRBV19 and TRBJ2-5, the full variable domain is DGGITQSPKYLFRKEGQNVTLSCEQNLNHDAMYWYRQDPGQGLRLIYYSQIVNDFQKGDIAEGYSVSREKKESFPLTVTSAQKNPTAFYLCASSRAYQETQYFGPGTRLLVL.

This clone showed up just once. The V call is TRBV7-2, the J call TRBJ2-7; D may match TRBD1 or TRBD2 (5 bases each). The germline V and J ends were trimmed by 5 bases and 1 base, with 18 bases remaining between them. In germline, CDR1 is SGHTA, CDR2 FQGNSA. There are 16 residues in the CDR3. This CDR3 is CASSPGIGSLSYEQYF. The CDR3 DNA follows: TGTGCCAGCAGCCCAGGGATTGGGAGTCTGTCCTACGAGCAGTACTTC.

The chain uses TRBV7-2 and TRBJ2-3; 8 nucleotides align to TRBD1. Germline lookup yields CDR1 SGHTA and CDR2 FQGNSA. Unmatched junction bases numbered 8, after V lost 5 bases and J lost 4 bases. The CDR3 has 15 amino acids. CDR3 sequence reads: CASSRRTGSADTQYF. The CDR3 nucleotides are TGTGCCAGCAGCCGCCGGACAGGGTCGGCAGATACGCAGTATTTT. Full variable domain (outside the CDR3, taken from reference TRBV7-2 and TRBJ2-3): GAGVSQSPSNKVTEKGKDVELRCDPISGHTALYWYRQSLGQGLEFLIYFQGNSAPDKSGLPSDRFSAERTGGSVSTLTIQRTQQEDSAVYLCASSRRTGSADTQYFGPGTRLTVL.

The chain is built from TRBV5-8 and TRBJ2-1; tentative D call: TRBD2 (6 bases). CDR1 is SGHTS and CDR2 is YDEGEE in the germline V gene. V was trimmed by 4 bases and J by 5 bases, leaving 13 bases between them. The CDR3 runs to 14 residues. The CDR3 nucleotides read TGTGCCAGCAGCGGGACTGGATCCCACAATGAGCAGTTCTTC. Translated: CASSGTGSHNEQFF.

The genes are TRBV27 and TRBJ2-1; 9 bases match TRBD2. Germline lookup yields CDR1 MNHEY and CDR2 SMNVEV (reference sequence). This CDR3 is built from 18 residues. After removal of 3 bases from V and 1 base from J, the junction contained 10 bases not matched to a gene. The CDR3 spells CASSFRSSGKGSYNEQFF. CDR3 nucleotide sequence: TGTGCCAGCAGTTTTAGGTCTAGCGGGAAAGGGTCCTACAATGAGCAGTTCTTC.

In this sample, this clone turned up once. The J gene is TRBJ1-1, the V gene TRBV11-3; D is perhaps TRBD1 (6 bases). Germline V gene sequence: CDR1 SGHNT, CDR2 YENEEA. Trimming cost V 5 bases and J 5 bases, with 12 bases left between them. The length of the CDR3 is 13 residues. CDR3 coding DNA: TGTGCCAGCAGCCAGAGGGGGTTAACTGAAGCTTTCTTT. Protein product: CASSQRGLTEAFF.

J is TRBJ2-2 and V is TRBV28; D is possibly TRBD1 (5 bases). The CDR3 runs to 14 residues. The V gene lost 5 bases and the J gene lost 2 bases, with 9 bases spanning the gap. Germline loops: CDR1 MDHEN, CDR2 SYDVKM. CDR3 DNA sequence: TGTGCCAGCAGTCGACAGCGCAACACCGGGGAGCTGTTTTTT. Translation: CASSRQRNTGELFF.